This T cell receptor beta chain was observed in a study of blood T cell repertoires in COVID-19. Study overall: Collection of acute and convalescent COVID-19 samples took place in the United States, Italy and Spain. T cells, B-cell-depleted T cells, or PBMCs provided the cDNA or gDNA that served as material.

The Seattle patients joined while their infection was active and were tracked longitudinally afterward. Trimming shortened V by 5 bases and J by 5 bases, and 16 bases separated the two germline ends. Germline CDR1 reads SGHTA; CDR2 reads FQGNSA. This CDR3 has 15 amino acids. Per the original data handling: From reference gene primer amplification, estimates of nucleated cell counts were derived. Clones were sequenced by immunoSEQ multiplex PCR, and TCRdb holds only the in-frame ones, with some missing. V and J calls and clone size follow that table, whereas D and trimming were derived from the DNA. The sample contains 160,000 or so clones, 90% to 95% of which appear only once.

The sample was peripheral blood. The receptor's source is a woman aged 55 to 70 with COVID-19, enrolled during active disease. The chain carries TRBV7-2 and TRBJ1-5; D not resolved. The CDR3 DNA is TGTGCCAGCAGCCGCCGATCGGGAAAGGATCAGCCCCAGCATTTT. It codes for CASSRRSGKDQPQHF.